One and the same sample provided the 28 T cell receptor beta chains below, sequenced in a study of OX40 agonist ivuxolimab in advanced cancers. The table came from immunoSEQ multiplex PCR; TCRdb's copy has only in-frame clones and leaves some out. This repertoire shows about 57,000 clones, about 83% found once; its top ten account for 3% to 3.5%. The material was CD4+ or CD8+ T cells sorted from blood, obtained in a trial of the OX40 agonist ivuxolimab. The receptors come from an adult with an advanced solid tumor such as melanoma, head and neck, liver or kidney cancer.

V gene TRBV27 combines with J gene TRBJ2-7; D perhaps matches TRBD2 (7 bases). This CDR3 spans 14 amino acids. V lost 3 bases and J 4 bases, leaving 13 bases between the germline ends. Germline CDR1 is MNHEY and CDR2 is SMNVEV (reference sequence). Here the CDR3 reads CASSLWGGRYEQYF. DNA of the CDR3: TGTGCCAGCAGTTTGTGGGGGGGGCGGTACGAGCAGTACTTC.

V gene TRBV29-1 combines with J gene TRBJ2-7; 9 bases align to TRBD1. Unmatched junction bases numbered 0, after V lost 3 bases and J lost 3 bases. The length of the CDR3 is 12 residues. CDR1 is SQVTM and CDR2 is ANQGSEA in the germline V gene. CDR3 DNA: TGCAGCGTTGAGGGACAGGGCTACGAGCAGTACTTC. Its protein product is CSVEGQGYEQYF.

The V gene is TRBV30, the J gene TRBJ2-1, with 7 bases lining up with TRBD1. V lost 2 bases to trimming and J lost 2 bases; unmatched junction nucleotides: 3. The CDR3 is 14 residues long. Germline CDR1 reads GTSNPN; CDR2 reads SVGIG (reference sequence). The CDR3: CAWSTGVPYNEQFF. DNA of the CDR3: TGTGCCTGGAGTACAGGGGTTCCCTACAATGAGCAGTTCTTC.

The rearrangement links TRBV6-1 to TRBJ2-1, with 9 nucleotides matching TRBD2. V lost 2 bases to trimming and J lost 6 bases; unmatched junction nucleotides: 8. This CDR3 has 16 residues. CDR1 MNHNS and CDR2 SASEGT come from the germline V gene. This CDR3 reads CASSESLAGLRNEQFF. The DNA for the CDR3 is TGTGCCAGCAGTGAATCCCTAGCGGGACTTCGCAATGAGCAGTTCTTC.

This clone has only one observation. This sequence joins TRBV7-8 and TRBJ2-1; 10 nucleotides match TRBD2. CDR3 length: 22 residues. Germline values: CDR1 SGHVS, CDR2 FQNEAQ. The V segment lost 1 base and the J segment 0 bases; nucleotides outside the gene matches: 18. CDR3 amino acids: CASSLVAVPLAGGRSSYNEQFF. CDR3 DNA: TGTGCCAGCAGCTTAGTAGCTGTCCCTTTAGCGGGAGGCCGAAGCTCCTACAATGAGCAGTTCTTC. The full variable domain, with the rest looked up from reference TRBV7-8 and TRBJ2-1, is GAGVSQSPRYKVAKRGQDVALRCDPISGHVSLFWYQQALGQGPEFLTYFQNEAQLDKSGLPSDRFFAERPEGSVSTLKIQRTQQEDSAVYLCASSLVAVPLAGGRSSYNEQFFGPGTRLTVL.

The gene calls are TRBV10-3 and TRBJ1-1; possibly TRBD1 for D (5 bases). The CDR3 is 11 residues long. Germline loops: CDR1 ENHRY, CDR2 SYGVKD. V was clipped by 10 bases and J by 3 bases, with 9 bases between them. CDR3 sequence reads: CATARDTEAFF. The CDR3 DNA reads as TGTGCCACCGCCAGGGACACTGAAGCTTTCTTT.

Turning to this clone: This sample also contains other DNA sequences that code for the same CDR3. The V gene is TRBV7-2, the J gene TRBJ1-5, with 10 positions matching TRBD1. J gave up 1 base and V 4 bases, and 4 bases lay outside the gene matches. CDR1 is SGHTA and CDR2 is FQGNSA in the germline V gene. This CDR3 comprises 16 residues. DNA for the CDR3: TGTGCCAGCAGCTCGACAGGGGGCTTAAGCAATCAGCCCCAGCATTTT. As protein: CASSSTGGLSNQPQHF. Using reference TRBV7-2 and TRBJ1-5 for the parts outside the CDR3, the full variable domain is GAGVSQSPSNKVTEKGKDVELRCDPISGHTALYWYRQSLGQGLEFLIYFQGNSAPDKSGLPSDRFSAERTGGSVSTLTIQRTQQEDSAVYLCASSSTGGLSNQPQHFGDGTRLSIL.

CDR3 sequence reads: CASSESRQTSNYGYTF. In nucleotides, the CDR3 is TGTGCCAGCAGCGAGAGCCGACAGACCTCTAACTATGGCTACACCTTC. The chain is built from TRBV7-8 and TRBJ1-2; D perhaps matches TRBD1 (5 bases). The germline V and J ends were trimmed by 5 bases and 0 bases, with 16 bases remaining between them. The CDR3 has 16 residues. Germline V gives CDR1 SGHVS, CDR2 FQNEAQ.

This chain uses TRBV28 with TRBJ1-5, with D perhaps TRBD1 (5 bases). Trimming took 3 bases from V and 2 from J, leaving 11 bases between them. CDR1 is MDHEN and CDR2 is SYDVKM in the germline V gene. The CDR3 has 15 amino acids. The CDR3: CASSFNLGGNQPQHF. In DNA form, the CDR3 reads TGTGCCAGCAGTTTTAATTTGGGGGGCAATCAGCCCCAGCATTTT.

The chain couples TRBV7-8 to TRBJ1-1; tentatively, D is TRBD1 (5 bases). This CDR3 is built from 14 residues. V was trimmed by 1 base and J by 5 bases, leaving 11 bases between them. Per germline, CDR1 SGHVS and CDR2 FQNEAQ. The CDR3 reads CASSLVSRGTEAFF. As DNA, the CDR3 is TGTGCCAGCAGCTTAGTGTCTAGGGGTACTGAAGCTTTCTTT.

The CDR3 protein is CASSARQETQYF. DNA for the CDR3: TGCGCCAGCAGCGCCCGCCAAGAGACCCAGTACTTC. The gene calls are TRBV5-1 and TRBJ2-5, with D hard to call. Germline-derived CDR1 and CDR2 are SGHRS and YFSETQ. Trimming took 4 bases from V and 1 from J, leaving 5 bases between them. This CDR3 spans 12 amino acids.

This clone was observed once. The chain combines TRBV6-5 with TRBJ2-5; TRBD2 matches 9 bases. The CDR3 sequence is 13 residues long. The V gene end was trimmed by 8 bases and the J gene end by 1 base; junction bases not matched to a gene: 2. The germline V gene has CDR1 MNHEY and CDR2 SVGAGI. In nucleotides, the CDR3 is TGTGCCAGCCGACTAGCGGTCCAAGAGACCCAGTACTTC. This gives the protein CASRLAVQETQYF.

The rearrangement uses TRBV6-6 and TRBJ1-4; 8 bases are shared with TRBD1. Trimming removed 6 bases from V and 4 bases from J; junction bases left unmatched: 7. The CDR3 sequence is 15 residues long. The germline V gene has CDR1 MNHNY and CDR2 SVGAGI (reference sequence). CDR3 sequence reads: CASRIPGQGNEKLFF. In DNA form, the CDR3 reads TGTGCCAGCAGAATACCCGGACAGGGTAATGAAAAACTGTTTTTT.

This chain connects TRBV2 to TRBJ1-3; D not resolved. CDR1 SNHLY and CDR2 FYNNEI come from the germline V gene. The CDR3 totals 15 residues. Trimming took 2 bases from V and 0 from J, leaving 8 bases between them. The CDR3 region has the DNA TGTGCCAGCAGTGAAATTCGGGGCTCTGGAAACACCATATATTTT. Amino acids: CASSEIRGSGNTIYF.

The chain has TRBV6-1 and TRBJ1-1; D is uncertain. The V gene's germline CDR1 is MNHNS and CDR2 SASEGT. V gave up 8 bases and J gave up 4 bases, with 11 bases separating them. The CDR3 contains 12 residues. The CDR3 sequence is CASDPRGTEAFF. Here the CDR3 DNA reads TGTGCCAGCGACCCCCGGGGCACTGAAGCTTTCTTT.

The gene calls are TRBV27 and TRBJ1-1, with D hard to call. V was clipped by 0 bases and J by 9 bases, with 11 bases between them. CDR1 MNHEY and CDR2 SMNVEV come from the germline V gene (reference sequence). This CDR3 spans 13 amino acids. The CDR3 spells CASSLSGERKAFF. CDR3 DNA sequence: TGTGCCAGCAGTTTATCGGGAGAACGGAAAGCTTTCTTT.

The chain employs TRBV15 and TRBJ2-6, with a weak D call TRBD1 (5 bases). Germline V gives CDR1 LNHNV, CDR2 YYDKDF (reference sequence). V dropped 1 base and J dropped 0 bases, with 16 bases sitting between them. This CDR3 is built from 19 residues. CDR3 in DNA: TGTGCCACCAGCAGAGTGGGCGCCAGGGCCTACTCTGGGGCCAACGTCCTGACTTTC. Its protein product is CATSRVGARAYSGANVLTF.

The chain joins TRBV6-6 to TRBJ2-1, with a weak D call TRBD2 (6 bases). Trimming took off 4 bases at V and 6 bases at J, with 13 bases between the two ends. The germline V gene encodes CDR1 MNHNY and CDR2 SVGAGI (reference sequence). The CDR3 extends over 14 amino acids. CDR3 sequence (DNA): TGTGCCAGCAGTTGGCCGGGAGTGGCCAATGAGCAGTTCTTC. Translating it yields CASSWPGVANEQFF.

The CDR3 nucleotides are TGCGCCAGCAGTGAATCCGGGACAGGGGCAGATACGCAGTATTTT. It codes for CASSESGTGADTQYF. The chain is built from TRBV10-1 and TRBJ2-3, with 10 bases fitting TRBD1. Trimming took 3 bases from V and 4 from J; bases not matched to a gene: 4. This CDR3 spans 15 amino acids. In germline, CDR1 is WNHNN, CDR2 SYGVQD (reference sequence).

This chain connects TRBV10-3 to TRBJ2-7, with D possibly matching TRBD1 (5 bases). Germline values: CDR1 ENHRY, CDR2 SYGVKD. V lost 2 bases and J 0 bases, leaving 8 bases between the germline ends. This CDR3 is built from 14 residues. DNA for the CDR3: TGTGCCATCAGTGAGGGCAGGGTCTCCTACGAGCAGTACTTC. As protein: CAISEGRVSYEQYF.

This chain links TRBV7-2 with TRBJ2-1; 11 nucleotides align to TRBD2. Germline lookup yields CDR1 SGHTA and CDR2 FQGNSA. V was clipped by 4 bases and J by 15 bases; unmatched bases: 14. This CDR3 has 15 residues. Here the CDR3 reads CASSSQLAGASGRFF. The CDR3 DNA sequence: TGTGCCAGCAGCTCCCAACTAGCGGGAGCCTCCGGACGGTTCTTC.

The chain carries TRBV5-1 and TRBJ1-1; the match to TRBD1 covers 10 bases. V was clipped by 4 bases and J by 10 bases; unmatched bases: 7. Germline loops: CDR1 SGHRS, CDR2 YFSETQ. The CDR3 spans 13 residues. The CDR3 DNA reads as TGCGCCAGCAGCAGGGGGACAGGGGATCGAGCTTTCTTT. Amino acids: CASSRGTGDRAFF.

V is TRBV9 and J is TRBJ1-1; unclear D gene. The CDR3 covers 15 residues. Trimming pared 4 bases from V and 5 bases from J, leaving 18 bases between. Germline V gene data show CDR1 as SGDLS and CDR2 as YYNGEE. CDR3 nucleotide sequence: TGTGCCAGCAGCCCTCCGGACGGGCGGGTTACTGAAGCTTTCTTT. Its protein product is CASSPPDGRVTEAFF.

Of note for this clone: The sample carries other DNA sequences with the same CDR3. The V call is TRBV5-1, the J call TRBJ2-6, with D perhaps TRBD2 (5 bases). The CDR3 extends over 16 amino acids. The V and J ends lost 0 bases and 0 bases respectively, with 7 bases between them. Germline CDR1 and CDR2: SGHRS and YFSETQ. In DNA, the CDR3 is TGCGCCAGCAGCTTGGAAGGGAGCTCTGGGGCCAACGTCCTGACTTTC. It is translated as CASSLEGSSGANVLTF.

This chain connects TRBV5-5 to TRBJ2-5; 10 nucleotides line up with TRBD2. Germline V gives CDR1 SGHKS, CDR2 YYEKEE (reference sequence). The CDR3 runs to 13 residues. The V gene end was trimmed by 5 bases and the J gene end by 2 bases; junction bases not matched to a gene: 0. CDR3 in amino acids: CASRLAGQETQYF. The CDR3 DNA is TGTGCCAGCAGACTAGCGGGACAAGAGACCCAGTACTTC.

The CDR3 sequence is CASSVKGGAGYGYTF. DNA of the CDR3: TGTGCCAGCAGCGTAAAAGGGGGCGCGGGTTATGGCTACACCTTC. The rearrangement joins TRBV6-1 to TRBJ1-2; 7 nucleotides agree with TRBD1. This CDR3 has 15 residues. J gave up 5 bases and V 6 bases, and 12 bases lay outside the gene matches. Germline CDR1 MNHNS, CDR2 SASEGT.

This chain connects TRBV19 to TRBJ2-6; D perhaps matches TRBD2 (5 bases). The CDR3 consists of 16 residues. Deletions cut 2 bases from V and 0 bases from J, with 8 bases between. Germline-derived CDR1 and CDR2 are LNHDA and SQIVND (reference sequence). DNA for the CDR3: TGTGCCAGTAGTATATCGGCGGGCTCTGGGGCCAACGTCCTGACTTTC. Translation gives CASSISAGSGANVLTF.

The CDR3 DNA follows: TGTGCCAGCTTGGGACAGGGAGGCCAGCCCCAGCATTTT. This encodes CASLGQGGQPQHF. The chain employs TRBV28 and TRBJ1-5; 9 bases align to TRBD1. Germline V gene sequence: CDR1 MDHEN, CDR2 SYDVKM. J gave up 7 bases and V 8 bases, and 6 bases lay outside the gene matches. The CDR3 sequence is 13 residues long. The full variable domain, with the rest looked up from reference TRBV28 and TRBJ1-5, is DVKVTQSSRYLVKRTGEKVFLECVQDMDHENMFWYRQDPGLGLRLIYFSYDVKMKEKGDIPEGYSVSREKKERFSLILESASTNQTSMYLCASLGQGGQPQHFGDGTRLSIL.